One sample yielded the 18 T cell receptor beta chains listed below, sequenced in a study of cytomegalovirus exposure and HLA in healthy donors. Both 60 Vbeta primers and 13 Jbeta primers went into the PCR. The method was immunoSEQ multiplex PCR; TCRdb's version includes in-frame clones alone and lacks a portion of them. This sample has about 190,000 clones; 70% to 80% occur once, and the top ten carry roughly 14%. Sequencing was carried out using PBMCs. The receptor set was obtained from a woman aged 25 to 39 in good health and CMV-seropositive.

The chain recombines TRBV6-4 with TRBJ2-1, with 14 bases lining up with TRBD2. Trimming cost V 3 bases and J 9 bases; bases outside gene matches: 10. The germline CDR1 and CDR2 sequences are MRHNA and SNTAGT. The CDR3 contains 17 residues. As DNA, the CDR3 is TGTGCCAGCAGTGAGGTGCCCGGGACTAGCGGGGGTGGTGAGCAGTTCTTC. This codes for CASSEVPGTSGGGEQFF.

This sequence joins TRBV7-9 and TRBJ2-5; 7 bases map to TRBD2. Trimming cost V 3 bases and J 9 bases; bases outside gene matches: 7. Germline V gene lookup returns CDR1 SEHNR and CDR2 FQNEAQ (reference sequence). This CDR3 has 13 amino acids. The CDR3 nucleotides read TGTGCCAGCAGCTTGGGAGGGCCTAAGGCCCAGTACTTC. Its translation: CASSLGGPKAQYF. The whole variable domain, remainder taken from reference TRBV7-9 and TRBJ2-5, is DTGVSQNPRHKITKRGQNVTFRCDPISEHNRLYWYRQTLGQGPEFLTYFQNEAQLEKSRLLSDRFSAERPKGSFSTLEIQRTEQGDSAMYLCASSLGGPKAQYFGPGTRLLVL.

This sequence joins TRBV19 and TRBJ1-4; TRBD1 aligns across 7 bases. The CDR3 runs 15 residues. Germline V gene lookup returns CDR1 LNHDA and CDR2 SQIVND (reference sequence). The trim removed 7 bases at V and 0 bases at J, leaving 5 bases unmatched. The CDR3 region is CASKTGLATNEKLFF. For the CDR3, the DNA is TGTGCCAGTAAGACAGGGCTGGCAACTAATGAAAAACTGTTTTTT.

The rearrangement links TRBV19 to TRBJ1-4, with TRBD1 as a possible D gene (6 bases). CDR3 length equals 15 residues. The germline V gene encodes CDR1 LNHDA and CDR2 SQIVND (reference sequence). V lost 6 bases, J lost 4 bases, and 15 bases lay in between. CDR3 loop: CASRQGLLGNEKLFF. Here the CDR3 DNA reads TGTGCCAGTAGACAGGGCCTTCTTGGTAATGAAAAACTGTTTTTT.

This rearrangement joins TRBV30 to TRBJ1-3, with D tentatively TRBD1 (5 bases). CDR3 length equals 17 residues. Germline lookup yields CDR1 GTSNPN and CDR2 SVGIG (reference sequence). Trimming took 4 bases from V and 0 from J, leaving 19 bases between them. The CDR3 loop is CAWTAFRGDSSGNTIYF. The CDR3, as DNA: TGTGCCTGGACGGCGTTTCGGGGGGACTCCTCTGGAAACACCATATATTTT.

The rearrangement uses TRBV18 and TRBJ2-5; 7 nucleotides match TRBD1. This CDR3 has 14 amino acids. Germline V gene data show CDR1 as KGHSH and CDR2 as LQKENI. V lost 2 bases and J lost 3; bases outside the gene matches: 3. The CDR3: CASSPKGQEETQYF. The DNA for the CDR3 is TGTGCCAGCTCACCAAAAGGACAGGAAGAGACCCAGTACTTC.

V gene TRBV21-1 combines with J gene TRBJ2-1; TRBD1, the table's D call, was not compared with the DNA. TRBV21-1 is designated a pseudogene. This CDR3 has 14 residues. CDR3 protein: CASSTRDRRNEQFF. DNA of the CDR3: TGTGCCAGCAGCACCCGGGACAGGCGCAATGAGCAGTTCTTC.

The CDR3 sequence: CSVDTGGAGTEAFF. DNA for the CDR3: TGCAGCGTTGATACGGGGGGGGCGGGCACTGAAGCTTTCTTT. The chain recombines TRBV29-1 with TRBJ1-1, with D maybe TRBD1 (6 bases). V was clipped by 3 bases and J by 4 bases, with 15 bases between them. The CDR3 runs 14 residues. CDR1 is SQVTM and CDR2 is ANQGSEA in the germline V gene.

The chain couples TRBV5-1 to TRBJ2-5; 12 nucleotides agree with TRBD1. The V gene end was trimmed by 1 base and the J gene end by 1 base; junction bases not matched to a gene: 8. CDR3 length: 18 residues. Germline CDR1 SGHRS, CDR2 YFSETQ. The CDR3 DNA reads TGCGCCAGCAGCTTGTTCGGGACAGGGGGCCCACCCCAAGAGACCCAGTACTTC. Amino acids: CASSLFGTGGPPQETQYF.

The chain links TRBV7-3 to TRBJ1-2, with 10 bases that match TRBD1. The junction had 11 bases not matched to a gene; V was cut back by 2 bases and J by 2 bases. Germline V CDR1 and CDR2: SGHTA, FQGTGA. The CDR3 runs 18 residues. The CDR3 protein is CASSLFPGQGGKNYGYTF. The CDR3 DNA reads as TGTGCCAGCAGCTTATTCCCCGGACAGGGGGGAAAGAACTATGGCTACACCTTC.

This sequence joins TRBV5-1 and TRBJ2-1; 10 bases are shared with TRBD2. The CDR3 covers 18 residues. Germline V gives CDR1 SGHRS, CDR2 YFSETQ. V gave up 0 bases and J gave up 7 bases; unmatched junction bases: 13. The CDR3 spells CASSLVASGGPPINEQFF. In DNA form, the CDR3 reads TGCGCCAGCAGCTTGGTGGCTAGCGGGGGCCCACCTATTAATGAGCAGTTCTTC.

The J gene is TRBJ2-5, the V gene TRBV11-3; no reliable D call. From germline, CDR1 is SGHNT and CDR2 YENEEA. V was cut by 5 bases and J by 5 bases, with 6 bases left in between. The CDR3 loop spans 11 amino acids. The DNA for the CDR3 is TGTGCCAGCAGCATCCGGGAGACCCAGTACTTC. This translates into CASSIRETQYF.

The V call is TRBV27, the J call TRBJ2-7; TRBD1 agrees at 8 bases. CDR1 is MNHEY and CDR2 is SMNVEV in the germline V gene (reference sequence). This CDR3 is 14 amino acids long. Trimming took 5 bases from V and 4 from J; bases not matched to a gene: 7. The CDR3 sequence is CASSHQDRAYEQYF. The DNA for the CDR3 is TGTGCCAGCAGTCACCAGGACAGGGCATACGAGCAGTACTTC.

The genes are TRBV4-1 and TRBJ1-2; maybe TRBD1 (6 bases). The CDR3 runs to 14 residues. Germline V lookup: CDR1 MGHRA, CDR2 YSYEKL. Trimming took 2 bases from V and 7 from J, leaving 14 bases between them. As DNA, the CDR3 is TGCGCCAGCAGCCAACTCGTGACAGGTCCTGGCTACACCTTC. Translated, it gives CASSQLVTGPGYTF.

V usage is TRBV10-3 and J usage is TRBJ2-7, with 9 bases fitting TRBD2. The V segment lost 7 bases and the J segment 5 bases; nucleotides outside the gene matches: 6. This CDR3 has 13 amino acids. CDR1 is ENHRY, CDR2 SYGVKD, per germline. The CDR3 DNA reads TGTGCCATCATGGGTAGCGGGGGTAACGAGCAGTACTTC. Its protein is CAIMGSGGNEQYF.

This chain uses TRBV11-1 with TRBJ2-7, with a possible D match to TRBD1 (6 bases). Trimming removed 2 bases from V and 2 bases from J, with 10 bases in between. CDR3 length: 14 amino acids. The V gene's germline CDR1 is SGHAT and CDR2 FQDESV (reference sequence). CDR3 protein: CASSLWGQPYEQYF. The CDR3 DNA reads as TGTGCCAGCAGCTTATGGGGGCAGCCCTACGAGCAGTACTTC.

The genes are TRBV28 and TRBJ2-5; TRBD2 aligns across 10 bases. CDR1 and CDR2 from the germline V gene are MDHEN and SYDVKM. This CDR3 has 17 residues. Trimming cost V 2 bases and J 4 bases; bases outside gene matches: 10. This CDR3 is CASSLTGLARLGETQYF. As DNA, the CDR3 is TGTGCCAGCAGTTTAACGGGACTAGCGAGGTTAGGAGAGACCCAGTACTTC.

The V call is TRBV28, the J call TRBJ2-5; D might be TRBD2 (5 bases). Germline CDR1 and CDR2: MDHEN and SYDVKM. V was pared by 6 bases and J by 5 bases, with 16 bases between. This CDR3 contains 14 residues. CDR3 in amino acids: CASRLETIVETQYF. The CDR3 coding sequence is TGTGCCAGCAGGCTAGAGACTATCGTCGAGACCCAGTACTTC.